The next 21 T cell receptor beta chains were all read from a single sample in a study of cytomegalovirus exposure and HLA in healthy donors. In the PCR, 60 Vbeta and 13 Jbeta primers were used. The assay was immunoSEQ multiplex PCR, and TCRdb's table has in-frame clones only and misses some. This table holds some 120,000 clones, 17% found once. Material: PBMCs. These receptors all stem from a female donor in good health and CMV-seropositive.

With regard to this clone: The same CDR3 also results from other DNA sequences found in this sample. The chain uses TRBV18 and TRBJ1-2; D may be TRBD1 (5 bases). There are 13 residues in the CDR3. CDR1 KGHSH and CDR2 LQKENI come from the germline V gene. The ends were cut back, 1 base at V and 3 bases at J, with 6 bases in the middle. CDR3 residues: CASSPRGDYGYTF. The CDR3 nucleotides read TGTGCCAGCTCACCACGGGGGGACTATGGCTACACCTTC.

The chain employs TRBV25-1 and TRBJ1-1; D not resolved. V shed 4 bases and J shed 1 base, with 7 bases lying between them. CDR1 is MGHDK, CDR2 SYGVNS, per germline. The CDR3 sequence is 13 residues long. CDR3 sequence: CASSGLPNTEAFF. CDR3 nucleotide sequence: TGTGCCAGCAGTGGACTCCCGAACACTGAAGCTTTCTTT.

The chain uses TRBV7-2 and TRBJ2-5; TRBD1 might be the D (5 bases). The CDR3 loop spans 15 amino acids. Germline CDR1 is SGHTA and CDR2 is FQGNSA. V lost 2 bases and J lost 4, with 14 bases in between. This CDR3 reads CASSLNGLQGETQYF. The CDR3 bases are TGTGCCAGCAGCTTAAACGGCTTGCAGGGAGAGACCCAGTACTTC.

In this sample, this clone turned up a few times. The rearrangement joins TRBV9 to TRBJ2-7; 7 bases align to TRBD2. J gave up 2 bases and V 3 bases, and 8 bases lay outside the gene matches. Germline lookup yields CDR1 SGDLS and CDR2 YYNGEE. CDR3 length: 15 residues. CDR3 nucleotides: TGTGCCAGCAGCGGACAGAGCGGGATTCCCTACGAGCAGTACTTC. Its translation is CASSGQSGIPYEQYF.

This clone was seen a few times. This sequence joins TRBV10-1 and TRBJ2-2, with D perhaps TRBD1 (5 bases). There are 14 residues in the CDR3. Germline lookup yields CDR1 WNHNN and CDR2 SYGVQD (reference sequence). V was pared by 3 bases and J by 5 bases, with 10 bases between. CDR3 protein: CASSDAGFTGELFF. The CDR3 coding sequence is TGCGCCAGCAGTGACGCAGGGTTTACCGGGGAGCTGTTTTTT.

This clone came up a few times. J is TRBJ2-5 and V is TRBV2; perhaps TRBD2 as D (6 bases). The length of the CDR3 is 14 residues. Germline V gene lookup returns CDR1 SNHLY and CDR2 FYNNEI. V was shortened by 7 bases and J by 3 bases, with 15 bases between the two germline ends. The chain's CDR3 is CASTLGTGEETQYF. In DNA, the CDR3 is TGTGCCAGCACATTGGGGACGGGAGAAGAGACCCAGTACTTC.

This chain joins TRBV29-1 and TRBJ2-2; D is perhaps TRBD1 (6 bases). V dropped 4 bases and J dropped 3 bases, with 12 bases sitting between them. Germline-derived CDR1 and CDR2 are SQVTM and ANQGSEA. This CDR3 spans 14 amino acids. This CDR3 reads CSVGGQLHTGELFF. Written as DNA, the CDR3 is TGCAGCGTTGGCGGACAGCTACACACCGGGGAGCTGTTTTTT.

This clone has only a few counts. The V gene is TRBV29-1, the J gene TRBJ2-5; weak D call: TRBD2 (5 bases). CDR3 length: 12 amino acids. V was shortened by 7 bases and J by 4 bases, with 13 bases between the two germline ends. Germline assignment: CDR1 SQVTM and CDR2 ANQGSEA. Here the CDR3 reads CSAGVQRETQYF. The DNA for the CDR3 is TGCAGCGCCGGGGTCCAAAGAGAGACCCAGTACTTC.

The chain is built from TRBV4-1 and TRBJ2-2; D may be TRBD1 (6 bases). The V and J ends lost 3 bases and 3 bases respectively, with 11 bases between them. Germline lookup yields CDR1 MGHRA and CDR2 YSYEKL. The CDR3 spans 15 residues. CDR3 in amino acids: CASSHSDRDTGELFF. DNA for the CDR3: TGCGCCAGCAGCCATTCGGACAGAGACACCGGGGAGCTGTTTTTT.

The chain uses TRBV7-9 and TRBJ1-5; possibly TRBD1 for D (6 bases). CDR1 and CDR2 from the germline V gene are SEHNR and FQNEAQ (reference sequence). V gave up 11 bases and J gave up 4 bases, with 12 bases separating them. This CDR3 has 12 residues. This CDR3 is CAGGGANQPQHF. The CDR3 bases are TGTGCCGGCGGGGGGGCGAATCAGCCCCAGCATTTT.

In its sample, this clone was seen a few times. In nucleotides, the CDR3 is TGTGCCAGCAGCCCGAGGGGAGCGGGGGCCGTCACAGATACGCAGTATTTT. This gives the protein CASSPRGAGAVTDTQYF. The genes are TRBV5-6 and TRBJ2-3; 8 bases are shared with TRBD2. The J segment lost 2 bases and the V segment lost 4 bases, leaving 12 bases of the junction unmatched. Germline-derived CDR1 and CDR2 are SGHDT and YYEEEE. This CDR3 is 17 amino acids long.

The genes are TRBV2 and TRBJ2-5, with 8 bases matching TRBD2. Per germline, CDR1 SNHLY and CDR2 FYNNEI. This CDR3 region has 16 residues. V was clipped by 5 bases and J by 7 bases; unmatched bases: 15. The CDR3 loop is CASSTGDSGNSGTQYF. CDR3 DNA: TGTGCCAGCAGTACCGGGGATAGCGGGAATAGTGGGACCCAGTACTTC.

This clone was detected only a few times. The chain recombines TRBV7-3 with TRBJ2-7, with a possible D match to TRBD2 (6 bases). Germline values: CDR1 SGHTA, CDR2 FQGTGA. The CDR3 runs 16 residues. The V end was cut by 5 bases, the J end by 6 bases, with 23 bases between. In DNA form, the CDR3 reads TGTGCCAGCAGCCCGCGTAGCGGAGCCTTACCTTCCGAGCAGTACTTC. Protein sequence: CASSPRSGALPSEQYF. The full variable domain, its missing parts supplied by reference TRBV7-3 and TRBJ2-7, is GAGVSQTPSNKVTEKGKYVELRCDPISGHTALYWYRQSLGQGPEFLIYFQGTGAADDSGLPNDRFFAVRPEGSVSTLKIQRTERGDSAVYLCASSPRSGALPSEQYFGPGTRLTVT.

The chain links TRBV2 to TRBJ2-7, with a weak D call TRBD2 (5 bases). This CDR3 region has 12 residues. The germline V gene encodes CDR1 SNHLY and CDR2 FYNNEI. Trimming shortened V by 7 bases and J by 5 bases, and 12 bases separated the two germline ends. Here the CDR3 reads CASKGKEDEQYF. The CDR3 coding sequence is TGTGCCAGCAAAGGAAAGGAGGACGAGCAGTACTTC.

This chain connects TRBV11-2 to TRBJ1-2, with TRBD1 identical over 11 bases. From germline, CDR1 is SGHAT and CDR2 FQNNGV. The CDR3 consists of 14 residues. V dropped 4 bases and J dropped 4; count of bases not matched to a gene: 2. The CDR3 nucleotides read TGTGCCAGCAGCTGGACAGGGGGCCTCTATGGCTACACCTTC. Its translation: CASSWTGGLYGYTF.

The DNA for the CDR3 is TGTGCCAGCAGCTTTGGTAGCGGCTACGAGCAGTACTTC. The encoded protein is CASSFGSGYEQYF. The chain is built from TRBV11-2 and TRBJ2-7; D is perhaps TRBD2 (6 bases). V was trimmed by 3 bases and J by 3 bases, leaving 9 bases between them. Germline CDR1 SGHAT, CDR2 FQNNGV. This CDR3 region has 13 residues. Full variable domain (outside the CDR3, taken from reference TRBV11-2 and TRBJ2-7): EAGVAQSPRYKIIEKRQSVAFWCNPISGHATLYWYQQILGQGPKLLIQFQNNGVVDDSQLPKDRFSAERLKGVDSTLKIQPAKLEDSAVYLCASSFGSGYEQYFGPGTRLTVT.

The chain links TRBV9 to TRBJ1-2, with TRBD1 identical over 7 bases. The CDR3 runs to 13 residues. After removal of 2 bases from V and 5 bases from J, the junction contained 3 bases not matched to a gene. The germline CDR1 and CDR2 sequences are SGDLS and YYNGEE. The CDR3 DNA follows: TGTGCCAGCAGCGTTTACAGGGGATATGGCTACACCTTC. Translating it yields CASSVYRGYGYTF.

The chain is built from TRBV30 and TRBJ2-5; D gene ambiguous. Germline CDR1 is GTSNPN and CDR2 is SVGIG (reference sequence). V was cut by 0 bases and J by 5 bases, with 10 bases left in between. The CDR3 covers 13 residues. The CDR3 sequence: CAWSVDTGETQYF. The CDR3 region has the DNA TGTGCCTGGAGTGTGGATACCGGGGAGACCCAGTACTTC.

The V call is TRBV27, the J call TRBJ2-3, with TRBD2 matching over 7 bases. This CDR3 spans 15 amino acids. From germline, CDR1 is MNHEY and CDR2 SMNVEV (reference sequence). Unmatched junction bases numbered 7, after V lost 3 bases and J lost 4 bases. The CDR3: CASSFRGGRPDTQYF. CDR3 coding DNA: TGTGCCAGCAGTTTTCGGGGAGGGCGCCCAGATACGCAGTATTTT.

The V and J genes are TRBV2 and TRBJ2-5; maybe TRBD2 (5 bases). Germline lookup yields CDR1 SNHLY and CDR2 FYNNEI. The CDR3 is 12 amino acids. The V end was cut by 5 bases, the J end by 5 bases, with 9 bases between. CDR3 DNA sequence: TGTGCCAGCAGTACTAGTGAGGAGACCCAGTACTTC. This codes for CASSTSEETQYF.

The chain joins TRBV2 to TRBJ2-7; 8 nucleotides align to TRBD2. The trim removed 4 bases at V and 2 bases at J, leaving 4 bases unmatched. This CDR3 is built from 14 residues. CDR1 and CDR2 (germline): SNHLY, FYNNEI. In DNA form, the CDR3 reads TGTGCCAGCAGTGCCGTAGCGGGGCCCTACGAGCAGTACTTC. It specifies CASSAVAGPYEQYF.